These 27 T cell receptor beta chains originate from one sample sequenced in a study of response to subunit inactivated influenza vaccine. TCRdb passed the RT-PCR reads through MiXCR, listing each CDR3 protein once. The repertoire consists of almost 600,000 distinct CDR3 sequences, with 13% to 15% occurring once and the leading ten covering approximately 12%. Here the sequenced sample was PBMCs from blood, taken 11 to 12 days after vaccination. The receptors were gathered from a man aged 50-60 years who received an inactivated influenza vaccine.

The rearrangement links TRBV7-2 to TRBJ2-7; TRBD1 agrees at 11 bases. With 5 bases clipped from V and 3 bases from J, the junction kept 6 bases outside the gene matches. Germline V gene data show CDR1 as SGHTA and CDR2 as FQGNSA. CDR3 length equals 15 residues. The chain's CDR3 is CASSERTGGNYEQYF. As DNA, the CDR3 is TGTGCCAGCAGCGAGCGGACAGGGGGCAACTACGAGCAGTACTTC. Full variable domain (missing parts from reference TRBV7-2 and TRBJ2-7): GAGVSQSPSNKVTEKGKDVELRCDPISGHTALYWYRQSLGQGLEFLIYFQGNSAPDKSGLPSDRFSAERTGGSVSTLTIQRTQQEDSAVYLCASSERTGGNYEQYFGPGTRLTVT.

This chain links TRBV6-2 or TRBV6-3 with TRBJ2-3; 10 bases are shared with TRBD2. CDR1 and CDR2 (germline): MNHEY, SVGEGT. The CDR3 is 16 residues long. With V trimmed by 8 bases and J by 6 bases, 14 bases remained unmatched. In DNA form, the CDR3 reads TGTGCCAGCCGTACCTGGTCGGGACTAGCGAAGGATACGCAGTATTTT. This gives the protein CASRTWSGLAKDTQYF.

J is TRBJ2-2 and V is TRBV5-1; D possibly corresponds to TRBD2 (5 bases). The CDR3 extends over 15 amino acids. CDR1 is SGHRS, CDR2 YFSETQ, per germline. V shed 0 bases and J shed 5 bases, with 11 bases lying between them. DNA of the CDR3: TGCGCCAGCAGCTTGGAAGCTAGCAGTACCGGGGAGCTGTTTTTT. As protein: CASSLEASSTGELFF.

V and J are TRBV4-1 and TRBJ2-1, with 8 bases aligning to TRBD1. The CDR3 has 15 residues. V lost 0 bases and J lost 9; bases outside the gene matches: 7. Germline V lookup: CDR1 MGHRA, CDR2 YSYEKL. CDR3 in amino acids: CASSQERTGSGEQFF. The DNA of the CDR3 is TGCGCCAGCAGCCAAGAGAGGACAGGGTCAGGTGAGCAGTTCTTC.

In this sample, this clonotype turned up a few times. The CDR3 protein is CASRAPGGRERSYNEQFF. CDR3 in DNA: TGTGCCAGCAGAGCCCCGGGGGGGCGGGAGCGCTCCTACAATGAGCAGTTCTTC. J is TRBJ2-1 and V is TRBV3-1, with 8 bases that match TRBD2. Trimming cost V 6 bases and J 0 bases; bases outside gene matches: 13. The CDR3 consists of 18 residues. Germline lookup yields CDR1 LGHDT and CDR2 YNNKEL (reference sequence).

This clonotype appeared a few times. The CDR3 DNA reads TGTGCCAGCAGCCCGCAGGGGACGAACACTGAAGCTTTCTTT. As protein: CASSPQGTNTEAFF. This rearrangement joins TRBV6-1 to TRBJ1-1; D may be TRBD1 (6 bases). Germline V gives CDR1 MNHNS, CDR2 SASEGT. This CDR3 comprises 14 residues. The germline V and J ends were trimmed by 6 bases and 1 base, with 12 bases remaining between them.

This clonotype was observed a handful of times. V and J are TRBV5-1 and TRBJ2-7; the D gene could be TRBD1 or TRBD2 (6 bases each). Trimming cost V 6 bases and J 2 bases, with 12 bases left between them. CDR3 size: 13 residues. Per the germline V gene, CDR1 is SGHRS and CDR2 is YFSETQ. The CDR3 DNA follows: TGCGCCAGCAACCTCGGGGGCACCTACGAGCAGTACTTC. Translation gives CASNLGGTYEQYF.

V and J are TRBV10-3 and TRBJ1-5; 7 bases map to TRBD1. Germline CDR1 and CDR2: ENHRY and SYGVKD. The CDR3 totals 16 residues. CDR3 sequence: CATGARGGGSNQPQHF. CDR3 nucleotides: TGTGCGACCGGAGCCCGAGGAGGGGGCTCGAATCAGCCCCAGCATTTT.

This clonotype was recorded many times. The chain links TRBV6-1 to TRBJ2-5, with 10 positions matching TRBD1. Looked up from germline, CDR1 is MNHNS and CDR2 is SASEGT. The CDR3 is 14 residues long. After removal of 7 bases from V and 2 bases from J, the junction contained 4 bases not matched to a gene. The CDR3 loop is CASILDRGQETQYF. The CDR3, as DNA: TGTGCCAGCATATTGGACAGGGGGCAAGAGACCCAGTACTTC.

This clonotype was seen repeatedly, ten times or more. The chain carries TRBV29-1 and TRBJ2-5, with D unresolved. Trimming shortened V by 2 bases and J by 7 bases, and 14 bases separated the two germline ends. This CDR3 region has 13 residues. Germline CDR1 SQVTM, CDR2 ANQGSEA. The CDR3 sequence is CSVEMSGLGTQYF. The CDR3 coding sequence is TGCAGCGTTGAAATGTCGGGCCTGGGGACCCAGTACTTC.

This chain links TRBV6-1 with TRBJ2-5; 7 bases agree with TRBD2. The CDR3 is 15 residues long. V was pared by 4 bases and J by 2 bases, with 7 bases of the junction left unmatched. Germline V gives CDR1 MNHNS, CDR2 SASEGT. Here the CDR3 reads CASSASGATQETQYF. In DNA, the CDR3 is TGTGCCAGCAGTGCAAGCGGGGCAACTCAAGAGACCCAGTACTTC.

This clonotype has ten or more counts. The DNA for the CDR3 is TGTGCCAGCAGCTTCCACCAGTCGGGACGCGGGGGTTATGGCTACACCTTC. Amino acid sequence: CASSFHQSGRGGYGYTF. The rearrangement joins TRBV7-9 to TRBJ1-2; D is perhaps TRBD1 (5 bases). Germline assignment: CDR1 SEHNR and CDR2 FQNEAQ (reference sequence). The CDR3 runs 17 residues. Trimming pared 3 bases from V and 5 bases from J, leaving 22 bases between.

This clonotype was recorded a few times. The rearrangement links TRBV5-6 to TRBJ2-5; D is perhaps TRBD2 (6 bases). The CDR3 runs to 14 residues. Trimming cost V 4 bases and J 5 bases, with 15 bases left between them. Germline lookup yields CDR1 SGHDT and CDR2 YYEEEE. Here the CDR3 DNA reads TGTGCCAGCAGCATCGGGACTTTGGGGGAGACCCAGTACTTC. Translation: CASSIGTLGETQYF.

The chain links TRBV7-2 to TRBJ2-1, with TRBD1 identical over 9 bases. The CDR3 extends over 16 amino acids. CDR1 is SGHTA, CDR2 FQGNSA, per germline. After removal of 5 bases from V and 7 bases from J, the junction contained 12 bases not matched to a gene. The CDR3 sequence is CASSHSRDRVGNEQFF. The CDR3 nucleotides are TGTGCCAGCAGCCACTCCCGGGACAGGGTCGGGAATGAGCAGTTCTTC.

The chain uses TRBV28 and TRBJ1-2; 7 bases align to TRBD1. The germline CDR1 and CDR2 sequences are MDHEN and SYDVKM. V was pared by 4 bases and J by 6 bases, with 2 bases of the junction left unmatched. The CDR3 runs to 12 residues. CDR3 region: CASSSGGDGYTF. CDR3 DNA: TGTGCCAGCAGTTCAGGGGGAGATGGCTACACCTTC.

This clonotype has more than one count but fewer than ten. The chain has TRBV6-5 and TRBJ2-2; 7 positions agree with TRBD2. V dropped 6 bases and J dropped 4; count of bases not matched to a gene: 8. The CDR3 is made up of 15 amino acids. Germline lookup yields CDR1 MNHEY and CDR2 SVGAGI. CDR3 amino acids: CASSYLGGGTGELFF. CDR3 in DNA: TGTGCCAGCAGCTACCTGGGGGGGGGCACCGGGGAGCTGTTTTTT.

J is TRBJ2-3 and V is TRBV29-1, with D uncertain. The CDR3 contains 13 residues. In germline, CDR1 is SQVTM, CDR2 ANQGSEA. V was pared by 6 bases and J by 1 base, with 11 bases between. CDR3 bases: TGCAGCGTCGGGCCCTCGGGCACAGATACGCAGTATTTT. Encoded protein: CSVGPSGTDTQYF.

The CDR3 loop reads CASSVLTGTYEQYF. CDR3 coding DNA: TGTGCCAGCAGTGTCCTGACCGGGACCTACGAGCAGTACTTC. The V call is TRBV2, the J call TRBJ2-7; D might be TRBD2 (5 bases). Germline lookup yields CDR1 SNHLY and CDR2 FYNNEI. The CDR3 runs to 14 residues. V dropped 4 bases and J dropped 2 bases, with 12 bases sitting between them.

This clonotype showed up just a few times. This sequence joins TRBV4-1 and TRBJ1-2; tentative D call: TRBD1 (5 bases). V dropped 0 bases and J dropped 4 bases, with 9 bases sitting between them. CDR3 length: 14 amino acids. CDR1 and CDR2 (germline): MGHRA, YSYEKL. CDR3 coding DNA: TGCGCCAGCAGCCAAGAGCAGGGCGGCTATGGCTACACCTTC. The encoded protein is CASSQEQGGYGYTF.

The CDR3 DNA sequence: TGTGCCAGCAGCTTGGGAACCTACTCTGGGGCCAACGTCCTGACTTTC. Translating gives CASSLGTYSGANVLTF. The chain has TRBV5-5 and TRBJ2-6; D uncertain. V dropped 0 bases and J dropped 0 bases, with 7 bases sitting between them. CDR3 length: 16 amino acids. Germline V lookup: CDR1 SGHKS, CDR2 YYEKEE (reference sequence).

The chain uses TRBV4-1 and TRBJ2-1; D is unresolved. Germline-derived CDR1 and CDR2 are MGHRA and YSYEKL. This CDR3 comprises 16 residues. Trimming shortened V by 0 bases and J by 0 bases, and 9 bases separated the two germline ends. CDR3 residues: CASSQDSSPSYNEQFF. In DNA form, the CDR3 reads TGCGCCAGCAGCCAAGATTCCAGCCCCTCCTACAATGAGCAGTTCTTC.

This chain uses TRBV7-8 with TRBJ1-4; D is possibly TRBD1 (5 bases). Germline CDR1 reads SGHVS; CDR2 reads FQNEAQ. V was trimmed by 5 bases and J by 8 bases, leaving 18 bases between them. The CDR3 totals 15 residues. The CDR3 here is CASSPRDDSREKLFF. The CDR3, as DNA: TGTGCCAGCAGCCCCCGGGACGACTCTAGGGAAAAACTGTTTTTT. Variable domain in full (rest from reference TRBV7-8 and TRBJ1-4): GAGVSQSPRYKVAKRGQDVALRCDPISGHVSLFWYQQALGQGPEFLTYFQNEAQLDKSGLPSDRFFAERPEGSVSTLKIQRTQQEDSAVYLCASSPRDDSREKLFFGSGTQLSVL.

The chain couples TRBV20-1 to TRBJ2-7; TRBD2 agrees at 8 bases. The length of the CDR3 is 15 residues. CDR1 is DFQATT, CDR2 SNEGSKA, per germline (reference sequence). V dropped 3 bases and J dropped 1; count of bases not matched to a gene: 8. The CDR3 DNA follows: TGCAGTGCTAGGTCCCCGATAGCGGGATCCTACGAGCAGTACTTC. It codes for CSARSPIAGSYEQYF.

The V gene is TRBV4-1, the J gene TRBJ2-7, with D possibly matching TRBD1 (6 bases). V lost 0 bases to trimming and J lost 1 base, with 19 bases between them. The CDR3 length is 18 residues. CDR1 is MGHRA, CDR2 YSYEKL, per germline. The CDR3 DNA is TGCGCCAGCAGCCAAGATCTGGGTGGGCAGGGGTTATCCTACGAGCAGTACTTC. Translated, it gives CASSQDLGGQGLSYEQYF.

This chain uses TRBV7-2 with TRBJ2-3; either TRBD1 or TRBD2 may fit D (6 bases each). V was shortened by 2 bases and J by 0 bases, with 12 bases between the two germline ends. The CDR3 sequence is 16 residues long. Germline loops: CDR1 SGHTA, CDR2 FQGNSA. Written as DNA, the CDR3 is TGTGCCAGCAGCTTACAGGGGACTCCTAGCACAGATACGCAGTATTTT. Protein product: CASSLQGTPSTDTQYF.

Only a few counts were recorded for this clonotype. The rearrangement links TRBV7-2 to TRBJ1-1; tentatively, D is TRBD1 (5 bases). V lost 5 bases to trimming and J lost 4 bases, with 20 bases between them. The CDR3 has 16 residues. The germline CDR1 and CDR2 sequences are SGHTA and FQGNSA. CDR3 amino acids: CASSRLRALGGTEAFF. In DNA form, the CDR3 reads TGTGCCAGCAGCCGGTTAAGGGCGCTTGGGGGCACTGAAGCTTTCTTT. The whole variable domain, filled in from reference TRBV7-2 and TRBJ1-1, reads GAGVSQSPSNKVTEKGKDVELRCDPISGHTALYWYRQSLGQGLEFLIYFQGNSAPDKSGLPSDRFSAERTGGSVSTLTIQRTQQEDSAVYLCASSRLRALGGTEAFFGQGTRLTVV.

This rearrangement joins TRBV2 to TRBJ1-6; 8 bases are a match to TRBD1. CDR1 and CDR2 (germline): SNHLY, FYNNEI. The CDR3 spans 14 residues. V was pared by 4 bases and J by 9 bases, with 5 bases of the junction left unmatched. The CDR3 bases are TGTGCCAGCAGTGGGGACAGGCCGGTTTCACCCCTCCACTTT. As protein: CASSGDRPVSPLHF.